This TCR beta chain was identified in a study of blood T cell repertoires in COVID-19. Original processing notes: How many nucleated cells were present was estimated from reference gene primer amplification. Libraries were prepared by immunoSEQ multiplex PCR; TCRdb keeps only in-frame clonotypes and omits some of them. V, J and clone size reflect that table, while D and trimming were determined from the DNA. The sample comprises about 290,000 clones, nearly 90% of which are singletons, and 11% rests with the top ten. V lost 1 base and J 3 bases, leaving 9 bases between the germline ends. Per germline, CDR1 MNHNS and CDR2 SASEGT. This CDR3 has 14 residues.

The clonotype was recovered from a woman aged 25 to 39 with COVID-19, enrolled during active disease. Sample: peripheral blood. The chain uses TRBV6-1 and TRBJ1-2; weak D call: TRBD1 (5 bases). The DNA for the CDR3 is TGTGCCAGCAGTGAAGGCGGGGGTTACTATGGCTACACCTTC. Protein product: CASSEGGGYYGYTF.